These 28 T cell receptor beta chains share one sample of origin, sequenced in a study of identical twins. TCRdb fed the 5' RACE reads into MiXCR, producing one record per CDR3 protein. The table lists hundreds of thousands of distinct CDR3 sequences, around 8.6% of them singletons. This same sample was also part of a study on yellow fever vaccine responses in identical twins.

The sequenced sample was PBMCs. The receptors shown here come from a woman aged 18-35 years in good health.

CDR3 DNA: TGTGCCAGCAGCCCCATCGCGGGTGAAGCTTTCTTT. Amino acid sequence: CASSPIAGEAFF. The chain uses TRBV13 and TRBJ1-1; no clear D. Germline lookup yields CDR1 PRHDT and CDR2 FYEKMQ (reference sequence). Trimming left V 5 bases short and J 7 bases short, with 11 bases between. The CDR3 has 12 amino acids. Together with reference TRBV13 and TRBJ1-1, the CDR3 gives the full variable domain: AAGVIQSPRHLIKEKRETATLKCYPIPRHDTVYWYQQGPGQDPQFLISFYEKMQSDKGSIPDRFSAQQFSDYHSELNMSSLELGDSALYFCASSPIAGEAFFGQGTRLTVV.

This clonotype was seen only a few times. V gene TRBV4-1 combines with J gene TRBJ2-3; perhaps TRBD2 as D (6 bases). The CDR3 covers 14 residues. Germline V gene data show CDR1 as MGHRA and CDR2 as YSYEKL. V gave up 3 bases and J gave up 5 bases, with 12 bases separating them. This CDR3 reads CASSQGTARDTQYF. In DNA form, the CDR3 reads TGCGCCAGCAGCCAGGGGACTGCGAGAGATACGCAGTATTTT.

This clonotype was counted between two and nine times. J is TRBJ1-2 and V is TRBV5-1; D is unresolved. The CDR3 is 13 residues long. Germline assignment: CDR1 SGHRS and CDR2 YFSETQ. With 2 bases removed from V and 2 bases from J, the gap between germline ends came to 7 bases. The CDR3 region is CASSFAANYGYTF. CDR3 bases: TGCGCCAGCAGCTTTGCAGCGAACTATGGCTACACCTTC.

The table lists this clonotype with a few counts. The chain recombines TRBV28 with TRBJ2-7; TRBD2 agrees at 13 bases. V lost 2 bases to trimming and J lost 4 bases; unmatched junction nucleotides: 17. CDR1 is MDHEN, CDR2 SYDVKM, per germline. The CDR3 has 20 amino acids. The CDR3 bases are TGTGCCAGCAGTTTAAGGTTACGAGGGACTAGCGGGACAAAGAGTTACGAGCAGTACTTC. Translating gives CASSLRLRGTSGTKSYEQYF.

The chain employs TRBV6-1 and TRBJ2-3, with D perhaps TRBD2 (5 bases). Trimming left V 1 base short and J 6 bases short, with 14 bases between. Germline V gene lookup returns CDR1 MNHNS and CDR2 SASEGT. This CDR3 is 15 amino acids long. The CDR3 region is CASSEDGLASDTQYF. The CDR3 nucleotides read TGTGCCAGCAGTGAAGATGGCCTAGCCAGCGATACGCAGTATTTT.

This clonotype came up many times. The rearrangement links TRBV29-1 to TRBJ2-4, with D perhaps TRBD1 (6 bases). V gave up 5 bases and J gave up 4 bases, with 9 bases separating them. Germline loops: CDR1 SQVTM, CDR2 ANQGSEA. This CDR3 spans 12 amino acids. The CDR3 reads CSVWTAKNIQYF. In nucleotides, the CDR3 is TGCAGCGTTTGGACAGCTAAAAACATTCAGTACTTC.

This clonotype was observed a handful of times. This chain joins TRBV7-9 and TRBJ2-1; TRBD1 matches at 11 bases. The V gene's germline CDR1 is SEHNR and CDR2 FQNEAQ (reference sequence). The CDR3 is made up of 14 amino acids. V trimming: 6 bases; J trimming: 7 bases; junction bases outside the gene matches: 5. Here the CDR3 DNA reads TGTGCCAGCAGGCCGGGACAGGGGGAAAATGAGCAGTTCTTC. Translation: CASRPGQGENEQFF.

The rearrangement joins TRBV2 to TRBJ2-2; D gene uncertain. Between the trimmed V and J ends, which lost 6 bases and 4 bases, there was a span of 21 bases. Germline V gene lookup returns CDR1 SNHLY and CDR2 FYNNEI. The CDR3 runs to 17 residues. The CDR3 sequence: CASSLLPSEYGTGELFF. The DNA for the CDR3 is TGTGCCAGCAGCCTCCTTCCGAGCGAGTACGGCACCGGGGAGCTGTTTTTT. Full variable domain (remainder filled in from reference TRBV2 and TRBJ2-2): EPEVTQTPSHQVTQMGQEVILRCVPISNHLYFYWYRQILGQKVEFLVSFYNNEISEKSEIFDDQFSVERPDGSNFTLKIRSTKLEDSAMYFCASSLLPSEYGTGELFFGEGSRLTVL.

This clonotype was observed a few times. The V gene is TRBV7-9, the J gene TRBJ2-1; 10 bases agree with TRBD2. The CDR3 runs to 17 residues. Trimming cost V 5 bases and J 4 bases; bases outside gene matches: 11. Looked up from germline, CDR1 is SEHNR and CDR2 is FQNEAQ (reference sequence). In DNA, the CDR3 is TGTGCCAGCAGCCCCCGGCTTGGGACTAGCGATTACAATGAGCAGTTCTTC. This sequence encodes CASSPRLGTSDYNEQFF.

The chain carries TRBV7-2 and TRBJ1-2, with 11 bases matching TRBD1. CDR1 is SGHTA and CDR2 is FQGNSA in the germline V gene. Germline trimming cut 7 bases from V and 4 bases from J; bases unmatched to any gene: 11. This CDR3 region has 16 residues. The CDR3 DNA sequence: TGTGCCAGCACCCTCGAACCGGGACAGGGGGGCTATGGCTACACCTTC. This encodes CASTLEPGQGGYGYTF.

A few counts support this clonotype. The chain joins TRBV6-2 or TRBV6-3 to TRBJ2-1, with D perhaps matching TRBD2 (6 bases). The germline gives CDR1 MNHEY, CDR2 SVGEGT. Trimming took off 8 bases at V and 7 bases at J, with 15 bases between the two ends. The CDR3 has 13 amino acids. Here the CDR3 reads CASRGFLRNEQFF. Here the CDR3 DNA reads TGTGCCAGCCGGGGGTTTCTGAGGAATGAGCAGTTCTTC.

This clonotype was observed a few times. CDR3: CASSVSPFTGTSGLNEQFF. In nucleotides, the CDR3 is TGTGCCAGCAGCGTCTCCCCTTTTACCGGGACTAGCGGCCTCAATGAGCAGTTCTTC. The V gene is TRBV9, the J gene TRBJ2-1, with TRBD2 matching 11 bases. Unmatched junction bases numbered 16, after V lost 2 bases and J lost 6 bases. Germline values: CDR1 SGDLS, CDR2 YYNGEE. The CDR3 consists of 19 residues.

This clonotype was seen repeatedly, ten times or more. The rearrangement links TRBV3-1 to TRBJ2-1, with 9 bases matching TRBD1. CDR1 and CDR2 from the germline V gene are LGHDT and YNNKEL (reference sequence). The CDR3 is made up of 17 amino acids. The V segment lost 4 bases and the J segment 9 bases; nucleotides outside the gene matches: 16. The CDR3 DNA reads as TGTGCCAGCAGCCGGGACAGGGAGGGTGTGTGGACCGGTGAGCAGTTCTTC. It specifies CASSRDREGVWTGEQFF.

The chain is built from TRBV7-2 and TRBJ2-4; TRBD2 agrees at 9 bases. After removal of 8 bases from V and 2 bases from J, the junction contained 1 base not matched to a gene. Germline V gives CDR1 SGHTA, CDR2 FQGNSA. The CDR3 extends over 13 amino acids. CDR3 in amino acids: CASAGGSKNIQYF. The CDR3 DNA sequence: TGTGCCAGCGCGGGGGGGTCCAAAAACATTCAGTACTTC. The full variable domain, completed using reference TRBV7-2 and TRBJ2-4, is GAGVSQSPSNKVTEKGKDVELRCDPISGHTALYWYRQSLGQGLEFLIYFQGNSAPDKSGLPSDRFSAERTGGSVSTLTIQRTQQEDSAVYLCASAGGSKNIQYFGAGTRLSVL.

There are a few counts of this clonotype. This chain connects TRBV2 to TRBJ1-5; 7 positions agree with TRBD1. V lost 3 bases, J lost 4 bases, and 3 bases stayed unmatched. Germline loops: CDR1 SNHLY, CDR2 FYNNEI. This CDR3 spans 14 amino acids. The CDR3: CASSDRGPNQPQHF. The CDR3 bases are TGTGCCAGCAGTGATAGGGGGCCAAATCAGCCCCAGCATTTT. Full variable domain (rest looked up from reference TRBV2 and TRBJ1-5): EPEVTQTPSHQVTQMGQEVILRCVPISNHLYFYWYRQILGQKVEFLVSFYNNEISEKSEIFDDQFSVERPDGSNFTLKIRSTKLEDSAMYFCASSDRGPNQPQHFGDGTRLSIL.

The V and J genes are TRBV12-3 or TRBV12-4 and TRBJ2-5; 8 bases match TRBD1. V dropped 3 bases and J dropped 0; count of bases not matched to a gene: 6. The CDR3 runs to 16 residues. The CDR3 loop reads CASSFRTGRYQETQYF. DNA for the CDR3: TGTGCCAGCAGTTTTAGGACAGGGCGGTACCAAGAGACCCAGTACTTC.

This clonotype was observed at least ten times. The gene calls are TRBV3-1 and TRBJ2-5; possibly TRBD2 for D (6 bases). Per germline, CDR1 LGHDT and CDR2 YNNKEL (reference sequence). The CDR3 has 14 amino acids. Trimming took 4 bases from V and 1 from J, leaving 10 bases between them. The CDR3 loop is CASSRMEGQETQYF. For the CDR3, the DNA is TGTGCCAGCAGCCGGATGGAGGGCCAAGAGACCCAGTACTTC.

This clonotype has only a few counts. This chain uses TRBV7-2 with TRBJ2-7, with TRBD2 matching 10 bases. The CDR3 runs 15 residues. Germline V lookup: CDR1 SGHTA, CDR2 FQGNSA. V gave up 1 base and J gave up 7 bases; unmatched junction bases: 7. DNA for the CDR3: TGTGCCAGCAGCTTAGGGTTGCTAGCGGGAGCTGAGCAGTACTTC. As protein: CASSLGLLAGAEQYF.

The rearrangement uses TRBV20-1 and TRBJ2-1; no clear D gene. CDR1 is DFQATT and CDR2 is SNEGSKA in the germline V gene (reference sequence). V was clipped by 8 bases and J by 15 bases, with 14 bases between them. The CDR3 totals 9 residues. CDR3 DNA sequence: TGCAGTACTGGGGTGTTACGGTTCTTC. It yields the protein CSTGVLRFF.

The chain recombines TRBV7-2 with TRBJ2-7; no clear D gene. CDR1 is SGHTA, CDR2 FQGNSA, per germline. This CDR3 spans 15 amino acids. The V gene lost 2 bases and the J gene lost 0 bases, with 11 bases spanning the gap. The CDR3 DNA reads TGTGCCAGCAGCTTAAAGGGCGATAGCTCCTACGAGCAGTACTTC. It encodes CASSLKGDSSYEQYF.

The rearrangement joins TRBV7-2 to TRBJ2-3, with TRBD2 matching 7 bases. Germline CDR1 SGHTA, CDR2 FQGNSA. The CDR3 is 15 residues long. V gave up 5 bases and J gave up 1 base; unmatched junction bases: 6. The CDR3 region has the DNA TGTGCCAGCAGCCCCGGGGACTATGGCACAGATACGCAGTATTTT. It translates to CASSPGDYGTDTQYF.

This clonotype was seen at least ten times. This sequence joins TRBV15 and TRBJ2-5, with D hard to call. The germline V and J ends were trimmed by 0 bases and 5 bases, with 7 bases remaining between them. CDR1 and CDR2 (germline): LNHNV, YYDKDF (reference sequence). The CDR3 contains 13 residues. This chain's CDR3 is CATSRDTMETQYF. CDR3 nucleotide sequence: TGTGCCACCAGCAGAGACACGATGGAGACCCAGTACTTC.

V usage is TRBV2 and J usage is TRBJ2-3; TRBD2 might be the D (6 bases). CDR3 size: 13 residues. V shed 6 bases and J shed 3 bases, with 10 bases lying between them. CDR1 and CDR2 (germline): SNHLY, FYNNEI. CDR3 bases: TGTGCCAGCAGGGCGGGGAGGACAGATACGCAGTATTTT. Its translation: CASRAGRTDTQYF.

This rearrangement joins TRBV20-1 to TRBJ2-7; D is unclear. V shed 5 bases and J shed 4 bases, with 12 bases lying between them. The germline V gene encodes CDR1 DFQATT and CDR2 SNEGSKA (reference sequence). This CDR3 comprises 12 residues. The CDR3 protein is CSAGVLVYEQYF. The CDR3 bases are TGCAGTGCTGGGGTTCTAGTTTACGAGCAGTACTTC.

This clonotype was counted only a few times. The chain joins TRBV28 to TRBJ1-2; 9 bases are shared with TRBD1. Trimming took 3 bases from V and 13 from J; bases not matched to a gene: 6. In germline, CDR1 is MDHEN, CDR2 SYDVKM. The CDR3 covers 12 residues. CDR3 amino acids: CASSFQQGASTF. The CDR3 DNA follows: TGTGCCAGCAGTTTCCAACAGGGGGCTTCCACCTTC.

This chain connects TRBV7-2 to TRBJ1-2; D ambiguous. Trimming removed 5 bases at V and 4 bases at J, with 14 bases between. This CDR3 region has 14 residues. Looked up from germline, CDR1 is SGHTA and CDR2 is FQGNSA. Here the CDR3 DNA reads TGTGCCAGCAGCCCCTCCGGTTACGTCTATGGCTACACCTTC. Translating gives CASSPSGYVYGYTF.

This clonotype was observed a few times. The chain carries TRBV25-1 and TRBJ2-7, with D tentatively TRBD1 (5 bases). The CDR3 runs to 14 residues. Germline-derived CDR1 and CDR2 are MGHDK and SYGVNS. The V gene lost 2 bases and the J gene lost 2 bases, with 10 bases spanning the gap. The CDR3 bases are TGTGCCAGCAGTGAAGGGGCAGGGCCCTACGAGCAGTACTTC. Its translation is CASSEGAGPYEQYF.

This clonotype was recorded a few times. The J gene is TRBJ2-7, the V gene TRBV7-9; D unresolved. The V end was cut by 5 bases, the J end by 4 bases, with 12 bases between. Germline loops: CDR1 SEHNR, CDR2 FQNEAQ (reference sequence). The CDR3 contains 13 residues. This chain's CDR3 is CASSISSLYEQYF. The CDR3 bases are TGTGCCAGCAGCATAAGCAGTCTATACGAGCAGTACTTC.